The clone carrying this T cell receptor (beta chain) was seen only a few times. No antigen is known for it. The treatment: oral pan-JAK inhibitor, 5-10 mg twice daily. These data come from a study of CD8+ T cells in alopecia areata. Across the whole study: Treated patients were dosed with oral tofacitinib, taking 5 to 10 mg twice daily. The study, taken as a whole, reports: It was less clear whether patients shared TCRs than it was in mice, possibly because of HLA. Baseline CD8+ expansion's link to response remains uncertain, as there was one nonresponder. In lesional scalp, particularly from alopecia totalis/universalis, clonality was higher than in normal scalp.

This CDR3 is built from 13 residues. V was shortened by 3 bases and J by 2 bases, with 8 bases between the two germline ends. Germline V gene data show CDR1 as SGHAT and CDR2 as FQNNGV. RNA was isolated and reverse transcribed to cDNA, the sequencing template. Using immunoSEQ multiplex PCR, the repertoire was profiled, and TCRdb retains in-frame clones only, with some absent. The sample lists about 200,000 clones, 55% to 75% occurring once. This TCR was recovered from a human donor with alopecia areata. The chain links TRBV11-2 to TRBJ2-7; no firm D call. The sample was CD4+ T cells sorted from blood, taken at week 24, from a patient treated with tofacitinib. This CDR3 is CASSFFVAYEQYF. The CDR3 nucleotides are TGTGCCAGCAGCTTCTTCGTGGCCTACGAGCAGTACTTC.